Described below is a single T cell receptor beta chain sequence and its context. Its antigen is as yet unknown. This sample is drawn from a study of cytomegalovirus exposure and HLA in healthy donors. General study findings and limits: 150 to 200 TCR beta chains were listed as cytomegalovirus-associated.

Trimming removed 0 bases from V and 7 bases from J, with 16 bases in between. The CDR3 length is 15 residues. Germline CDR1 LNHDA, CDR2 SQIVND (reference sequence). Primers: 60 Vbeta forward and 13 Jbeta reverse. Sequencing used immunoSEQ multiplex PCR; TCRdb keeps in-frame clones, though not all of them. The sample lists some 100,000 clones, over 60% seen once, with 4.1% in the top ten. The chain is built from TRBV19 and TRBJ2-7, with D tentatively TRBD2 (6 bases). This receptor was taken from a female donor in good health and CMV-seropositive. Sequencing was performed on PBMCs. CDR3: CASSIDLYGGDEQYF. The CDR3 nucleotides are TGTGCCAGTAGTATAGATCTATACGGAGGGGATGAGCAGTACTTC.